This is a list of T cell receptor beta chains from one sample in a study of beta chain features in type 1 diabetes. The repertoire was sequenced with immunoSEQ multiplex PCR; TCRdb's copy has only in-frame clones and lacks some. The sample records about 280,000 clones, approximately 15% being singletons. Sequenced input: naive CD4+ T cells from blood. These receptors were taken from a young man with type 1 diabetes. CDR3s leave out the opening cysteine and the closing phenylalanine or tryptophan.

V	J	length	CDR3
TRBV2	TRBJ2-7	12	ASSGGGSKYEQY
TRBV6-6	TRBJ1-2	11	ASSLRRADGYT
TRBV6-5	TRBJ2-1	13	ASRNLGIGVYEQF
TRBV5-1	TRBJ1-3	14	ASSTTGQISGNTIY
TRBV11-2	TRBJ1-1	11	ASSDPRQRQAF
TRBV5-4	TRBJ2-3	16	ASSILGLAGVATDTQY
TRBV7-2	TRBJ2-7	11	ASRLAGVDEQY
TRBV2	TRBJ2-7	9	ASSPPGEQY
TRBV4-3	TRBJ2-1	12	ASSLDGYYNEQF
TRBV30	TRBJ2-3	14	AWSPGLAGSTDTQY
TRBV18	TRBJ2-1	14	ASTSNTGGLYNEQF
TRBV13	TRBJ1-2	12	ASKRTRANYGYT
TRBV7-9	TRBJ1-5	12	ASSPGQQDQPQH
TRBV18	TRBJ1-1	14	ASSPQAHGLATEAF
TRBV7-9	TRBJ1-6	12	ASSFREKNSPLH
TRBV9	TRBJ2-2	15	ASSAGTSGANTGELF
TRBV2	TRBJ1-1	11	ASSGGLNTEAF
TRBV5-1	TRBJ2-5	16	ASSLVPASGGEGETQY
TRBV2	TRBJ2-1	13	ASSPEGASYNEQF
TRBV29-1	TRBJ1-1	13	SVEVLKRVRAEAF
TRBV7-9	TRBJ1-6	9	ASSLKGALH
TRBV5-4	TRBJ2-7	11	ASSSTTGDEQY
TRBV30	TRBJ2-1	13	AWSLTSGSYNEQF
TRBV13	TRBJ1-5	12	ASSWGLSNQPQH
TRBV6-5	TRBJ2-5	10	ASSSEGETQY
TRBV29-1	TRBJ2-1	15	SVEDGGSSGSLDEQF